One and the same sample provided the 22 T cell receptor beta chains below, sequenced in a study of breast tumors, draining lymph nodes, adjacent tissues. TCRdb ran MiXCR on the multiplex PCR reads and lists one entry per CDR3 protein. Of 84,000 or so distinct CDR3 sequences listed, approximately 29% are singletons. The lymph nodes were axillary draining lymph nodes from breast cancer patients. Sequenced material: axillary lymph node tissue. All receptors derive from a female donor with breast cancer. Some clones in this sample may be carry-over from other donors' samples.

As concerns this clonotype: Just one base apart from a much larger clone, this may be a read error. V usage is TRBV6-1 and J usage is TRBJ1-4, with D perhaps matching TRBD1 (5 bases). Between the trimmed V and J ends, which lost 6 bases and 6 bases, there was a span of 17 bases. The CDR3 is 15 residues long. CDR1 is MNHNS and CDR2 is SASEGT in the germline V gene. The CDR3 loop is CASSPGTVSYEKLFF. CDR3 coding DNA: TGTGCCAGCAGCCCTGGGACGGTGTCGTATGAAAAACTGTTTTTT.

The chain is built from TRBV2 and TRBJ1-2; D is undetermined. Trimming cost V 6 bases and J 3 bases, with 11 bases left between them. Germline V CDR1 and CDR2: SNHLY, FYNNEI. The CDR3 runs 13 residues. Here the CDR3 DNA reads TGTGCCAGCAGCCTGGGGAGTCACTATGGCTACACCTTC. Translation gives CASSLGSHYGYTF.

To note about this clonotype: A read error is possible here, since a much larger clone lies one base away. The V and J genes are TRBV20-1 and TRBJ2-2; possible D gene TRBD1, 5 bases. The V end was cut by 1 base, the J end by 4 bases, with 16 bases between. Germline CDR1 DFQATT, CDR2 SNEGSKA (reference sequence). This CDR3 is 16 amino acids long. This CDR3 reads CSARGGRLATTGELFF. The CDR3 DNA sequence: TGCAGTGCTAGAGGGGGCCGCTTGGCGACCACCGGGGAGCTGTTTTTT.

A word on this clonotype: A much larger clone lies a single base off, so this may be a read error. This chain uses TRBV7-3 with TRBJ2-1; perhaps D is TRBD1 or TRBD2 (5 bases each). The CDR3 consists of 14 residues. Germline V gene sequence: CDR1 SGHTA, CDR2 FQGTGA. In nucleotides, the CDR3 is TGTGCCGGCAGCCCGGGACGAGACTACAATGAGCAGTTCTTC. Translated, it gives CAGSPGRDYNEQFF.

This clonotype was counted ten times or more. This chain joins TRBV20-1 and TRBJ1-4; a weak D match, TRBD1 (5 bases). Trimming removed 6 bases from V and 4 bases from J, with 9 bases in between. CDR3 length: 12 amino acids. Germline V lookup: CDR1 DFQATT, CDR2 SNEGSKA (reference sequence). CDR3 DNA sequence: TGCAGTGCAAGGACATTTAATGAAAAACTGTTTTTT. Translated, it gives CSARTFNEKLFF.

There are many counts of this clonotype. The rearrangement joins TRBV20-1 to TRBJ1-2; D not certain. The CDR3 contains 12 residues. Trimming shortened V by 0 bases and J by 2 bases, and 4 bases separated the two germline ends. The germline gives CDR1 DFQATT, CDR2 SNEGSKA (reference sequence). The CDR3 nucleotides are TGCAGTGCTAGAGAGCAGAACTATGGCTACACCTTC. Its protein is CSAREQNYGYTF.

This clonotype was observed at least ten times. V and J are TRBV6-1 and TRBJ1-5; D remains unclear. The V end lost 1 base, the J end lost 2 bases, and 3 bases lay between the germline ends. Germline values: CDR1 MNHNS, CDR2 SASEGT. CDR3 length: 13 amino acids. For the CDR3, the DNA is TGTGCCAGCAGTGAAGTCCGCAATCAGCCCCAGCATTTT. It specifies CASSEVRNQPQHF.

In this sample, this clonotype turned up a few times. This could be a read error, since a much larger clone is one nucleotide away. This chain connects TRBV12-3 or TRBV12-4 to TRBJ2-3, with D possibly TRBD1 on 5 matching bases. CDR3 length: 11 residues. Trimming removed 10 bases at V and 4 bases at J, with 9 bases between. The CDR3 is CATQGADTQYF. In DNA, the CDR3 is TGTGCCACGCAGGGCGCAGATACGCAGTATTTT.

At least ten counts were recorded for this clonotype. This sequence joins TRBV12-3 or TRBV12-4 and TRBJ1-5, with D tentatively TRBD1 (6 bases). Trimming took off 4 bases at V and 2 bases at J, with 12 bases between the two ends. The CDR3 is made up of 15 amino acids. The CDR3 reads CASSSRGQGNQPQHF. The CDR3 bases are TGTGCCAGCAGTTCCCGGGGGCAAGGCAATCAGCCCCAGCATTTT.

The CDR3 loop is CASSPLWSSGIETQYF. CDR3 DNA: TGTGCCAGCAGCCCACTCTGGTCCAGCGGGATCGAGACCCAGTACTTC. The rearrangement links TRBV7-2 to TRBJ2-5, with 7 bases matching TRBD2. Germline loops: CDR1 SGHTA, CDR2 FQGNSA. The junction had 14 bases not matched to a gene; V was cut back by 5 bases and J by 5 bases. This CDR3 is 16 amino acids long.

This clonotype was observed a single time. V and J are TRBV6-4 and TRBJ2-5, with D possibly being TRBD2 (5 bases). CDR1 MRHNA and CDR2 SNTAGT come from the germline V gene. V was trimmed by 4 bases and J by 4 bases, leaving 10 bases between them. The CDR3 spans 13 residues. The CDR3 coding sequence is TGTGCCAGCAGTGGGGAGTGCGGAGAGACCCAGTACTTC. Encoded protein: CASSGECGETQYF.

The V call is TRBV6-5, the J call TRBJ2-3, with D perhaps matching TRBD1 or TRBD2 (5 bases each). The CDR3 is 14 residues long. The V end was cut by 2 bases, the J end by 8 bases, with 14 bases between. Germline assignment: CDR1 MNHEY and CDR2 SVGAGI. The CDR3 coding sequence is TGTGCCAGCAGTTACCGGGGACGGGGAAGTACGCAGTATTTT. It is translated as CASSYRGRGSTQYF.

This clonotype appeared many times. V and J are TRBV11-2 and TRBJ2-3; TRBD1 matches at 7 bases. The V and J ends lost 5 bases and 11 bases, in that order; junction bases with no gene match: 7. CDR1 and CDR2 (germline): SGHAT, FQNNGV. The CDR3 is made up of 12 amino acids. The CDR3 reads CASSTGTALQYF. Written as DNA, the CDR3 is TGTGCCAGCAGCACCGGGACAGCCTTGCAGTATTTT.

A note on this clonotype: The limits of the CDR3 on the DNA are not certain, so only TCRdb's listed CDR3 is given. J is TRBJ2-5 and V is TRBV29-1; the table's D call of TRBD1 was not tested on the DNA. The CDR3 length is 14 residues, termini included. Germline V gives CDR1 SQVTM, CDR2 ANQGSEA. The CDR3 protein is CSVGCGTVQETQCF.

The chain recombines TRBV30 with TRBJ2-1, with TRBD2 matching over 8 bases. The CDR3 consists of 15 residues. V lost 1 base, J lost 3 bases, and 5 bases stayed unmatched. The germline V gene has CDR1 GTSNPN and CDR2 SVGIG (reference sequence). DNA for the CDR3: TGTGCCTGGAGTGCCGGGACTAGTGGCTACAATGAGCAGTTCTTC. Protein sequence: CAWSAGTSGYNEQFF. The whole variable domain, remainder taken from reference TRBV30 and TRBJ2-1, is SQTIHQWPATLVQPVGSPLSLECTVEGTSNPNLYWYRQAAGRGLQLLFYSVGIGQISSEVPQNLSASRPQDRQFILSSKKLLLSDSGFYLCAWSAGTSGYNEQFFGPGTRLTVL.

This clonotype was seen many times. The chain employs TRBV11-2 and TRBJ2-5, with TRBD2 matching 8 bases. The ends lost 4 bases at V and 1 base at J; junction bases unmatched: 2. The germline CDR1 and CDR2 sequences are SGHAT and FQNNGV. The CDR3 sequence is 14 residues long. CDR3 nucleotides: TGTGCCAGCAGCTATACTAGCGGCCAAGAGACCCAGTACTTC. It translates to CASSYTSGQETQYF.

At least ten counts were recorded for this clonotype. The chain joins TRBV19 to TRBJ2-2; the match to TRBD1 covers 7 bases. This CDR3 is 15 amino acids long. J gave up 6 bases and V 9 bases, and 13 bases lay outside the gene matches. From germline, CDR1 is LNHDA and CDR2 SQIVND (reference sequence). The CDR3 DNA sequence: TGTGCCAGCAAGACAGGGCCCTCGGCCGCCGGGGAGCTGTTTTTT. As protein: CASKTGPSAAGELFF.

To note about this clonotype: A much larger clone lies a single base off, so this may be a read error. This chain joins TRBV11-3 and TRBJ2-1, with D perhaps given as TRBD1 or TRBD2 (5 bases each). The CDR3 has 13 residues. Germline lookup yields CDR1 SGHNT and CDR2 YENEEA. Between the trimmed V and J ends, which lost 5 bases and 9 bases, there was a span of 14 bases. The CDR3 sequence is CASSRSGRTEQFF. Here the CDR3 DNA reads TGTGCCAGCAGCCGTTCGGGACGGACTGAGCAGTTCTTC.

As regards this clonotype: Since the CDR3 does not end with the conserved phenylalanine or tryptophan, this likely comes from a read error. Because the CDR3's place on the DNA is in doubt, the DNA is left out and the CDR3 is given as listed by TCRdb. J is TRBJ2-1 and V is TRBV14; the D call of TRBD2 is as the table states it, not checked on the DNA. The CDR3 comprises 13 residues, both ends counted. Germline CDR1 is SGHDN and CDR2 is FVKESK. The CDR3 spells CASSPGPLKEPFS.

This clonotype was seen at least ten times. CDR3 region: CASSVRDGDVNSPLHF. CDR3 coding DNA: TGTGCCAGCAGCGTCCGCGATGGGGATGTTAATTCACCCCTCCACTTT. V and J are TRBV9 and TRBJ1-6; no clear D. Between the trimmed V and J ends, which lost 2 bases and 6 bases, there was a span of 15 bases. Germline V gene data show CDR1 as SGDLS and CDR2 as YYNGEE. This CDR3 is 16 amino acids long.

This clonotype was observed a handful of times. As DNA, the CDR3 is TGTGCCAGCAGCCAAGACCAGTTTACTGAAGCTTTCTTT. Translation gives CASSQDQFTEAFF. The chain joins TRBV14 to TRBJ1-1, with D unresolved. The CDR3 runs to 13 residues. V was shortened by 0 bases and J by 5 bases, with 7 bases between the two germline ends. The germline gives CDR1 SGHDN, CDR2 FVKESK.

The chain couples TRBV20-1 to TRBJ2-7, with D maybe TRBD2 (7 bases). V was cut by 4 bases and J by 5 bases, with 21 bases left in between. The CDR3 is 15 amino acids. Germline CDR1 and CDR2: DFQATT and SNEGSKA (reference sequence). CDR3 nucleotide sequence: TGCAGTGCTATGGGGGAGGGGGTTCTAACAGACGAGCAGTACTTC. Its protein product is CSAMGEGVLTDEQYF.